Below are 22 T cell receptor beta chains sequenced from a single sample in a study of metastatic and nonmetastatic thyroid tumors. Each patient came to thyroid surgery without any prior treatment (of any kind). From the PCR reads, TCRdb re-called clones with MiXCR. The table shows 30,000 to 40,000 clones, with approximately 15% occurring only once. Sequencing used blood. These receptors all come from a female donor with papillary thyroid cancer or a benign thyroid nodule (not recorded which). Some clones in this sample may be carry-over from other donors' samples.

The chain combines TRBV2 with TRBJ1-2; TRBD1 is a possible D gene (6 bases). The V gene lost 4 bases and the J gene lost 0 bases, with 18 bases spanning the gap. The CDR3 runs to 17 residues. The germline CDR1 and CDR2 sequences are SNHLY and FYNNEI. The CDR3 region has the DNA TGTGCCAGCAGTGCTAGAGATTTACAGGGCACTAACTATGGCTACACCTTC. As protein: CASSARDLQGTNYGYTF.

This clone was observed at least ten times. The chain employs TRBV2 and TRBJ1-5, with a weak D call TRBD1 (5 bases). V dropped 6 bases and J dropped 3 bases, with 12 bases sitting between them. CDR1 is SNHLY, CDR2 FYNNEI, per germline. This CDR3 contains 14 residues. The CDR3 protein is CASRRQGVNQPQHF. CDR3 in DNA: TGTGCCAGCAGGCGGCAGGGTGTCAATCAGCCCCAGCATTTT.

This clone has a count of ten or more. This CDR3 is CASSPDRGYGYTF. CDR3 bases: TGTGCCAGCTCACCGGACAGGGGGTATGGCTACACCTTC. The chain employs TRBV18 and TRBJ1-2; 10 bases are a match to TRBD1. The CDR3 spans 13 residues. Germline CDR1 KGHSH, CDR2 LQKENI. The V and J ends lost 3 bases and 5 bases, in that order; junction bases with no gene match: 0.

This clone was picked up many times. A much larger clonotype is one base distant, so this may be a read error. The chain uses TRBV5-1 and TRBJ2-3; no definite D call. This CDR3 is built from 12 residues. Trimming shortened V by 4 bases and J by 0 bases, and 3 bases separated the two germline ends. Germline CDR1 reads SGHRS; CDR2 reads YFSETQ. The CDR3 is CASSESTDTQYF. CDR3 nucleotide sequence: TGCGCCAGCAGCGAGAGCACAGATACGCAGTATTTT.

Ten or more counts support this clone. V gene TRBV4-2 combines with J gene TRBJ2-3, with TRBD2 matching 8 bases. Germline CDR1 is LGHNA and CDR2 is YNFKEQ. The J segment lost 6 bases and the V segment lost 3 bases, leaving 11 bases of the junction unmatched. CDR3 length: 16 residues. The CDR3 here is CASSQEAAGVMDTQYF. The CDR3 nucleotides read TGTGCCAGCAGCCAGGAGGCAGCGGGAGTTATGGATACGCAGTATTTT.

This chain links TRBV20-1 with TRBJ2-1; D remains unclear. V was clipped by 6 bases and J by 13 bases, with 13 bases between them. Germline V gene data show CDR1 as DFQATT and CDR2 as SNEGSKA (reference sequence). The CDR3 totals 10 residues. CDR3 nucleotide sequence: TGCAGTGCCTTAGCCAATTATCAGTTCTTC. Translating it yields CSALANYQFF.

Judged by abundance, this clone is medium-sized (0.01 to 0.1%). The CDR3 protein is CASSDSGGRGTDTQYF. CDR3 in DNA: TGTGCCAGCAGTGACTCTGGCGGGAGAGGGACAGATACGCAGTATTTT. The V call is TRBV6-4, the J call TRBJ2-3, with TRBD2 matching over 7 bases. There are 16 residues in the CDR3. Germline V gene sequence: CDR1 MRHNA, CDR2 SNTAGT. Trimming cost V 0 bases and J 3 bases; bases outside gene matches: 6.

This clone was counted many times. V gene TRBV7-9 combines with J gene TRBJ2-2, with TRBD2 matching 12 bases. V shed 5 bases, J shed 8 bases, and the junction held 9 bases outside the gene matches. The CDR3 length is 16 residues. Per germline, CDR1 SEHNR and CDR2 FQNEAQ (reference sequence). CDR3 nucleotides: TGTGCCAGCAGCCAAACTCGGACTAGCGGGATGGGGGAGCTGTTTTTT. Amino acid sequence: CASSQTRTSGMGELFF.

This clone appeared a few times. Here the CDR3 DNA reads TGTGCCAGCAGTTACTTAGCGGGAGCGTACAATGAGCAGTTCTTC. The encoded protein is CASSYLAGAYNEQFF. The V and J genes are TRBV6-2 or TRBV6-3 and TRBJ2-1; 9 bases align to TRBD2. CDR1 is MNHEY and CDR2 is SVGEGT in the germline V gene. The CDR3 sequence is 15 residues long. The trim removed 1 base at V and 4 bases at J, leaving 2 bases unmatched.

Ten or more counts support this clone. The gene calls are TRBV7-9 and TRBJ1-5; 11 bases align to TRBD1. The V and J ends lost 3 bases and 6 bases, in that order; junction bases with no gene match: 10. Per the germline V gene, CDR1 is SEHNR and CDR2 is FQNEAQ (reference sequence). The CDR3 contains 17 residues. CDR3 amino acids: CASSLTGQGVFPQPQHF. The CDR3 DNA follows: TGTGCCAGCAGCTTGACGGGACAGGGGGTATTTCCTCAGCCCCAGCATTTT.

This clone was counted many times. The chain couples TRBV10-3 to TRBJ2-1, with 14 bases matching TRBD2. The CDR3 contains 19 residues. With 2 bases clipped from V and 1 base from J, the junction kept 7 bases outside the gene matches. CDR1 and CDR2 (germline): ENHRY, SYGVKD. The CDR3: CAISEPGTSGRGSYNEQFF. The CDR3 DNA reads as TGTGCCATCAGTGAGCCCGGGACTAGCGGGAGAGGGTCCTACAATGAGCAGTTCTTC.

This clone was counted many times. The gene calls are TRBV14 and TRBJ2-5, with 9 bases matching TRBD2. CDR1 is SGHDN and CDR2 is FVKESK in the germline V gene. CDR3 length: 15 residues. The trim removed 5 bases at V and 5 bases at J, leaving 9 bases unmatched. CDR3 bases: TGTGCCAGCAGCGAAGCGGGAGGTCCGTCGGAGACCCAGTACTTC. Its translation: CASSEAGGPSETQYF.

On this clone: A much more abundant neighbour one base away suggests this may be a read error. V usage is TRBV4-1 and J usage is TRBJ2-1, with 10 positions matching TRBD1. V trimming: 1 base; J trimming: 3 bases; junction bases outside the gene matches: 6. This CDR3 comprises 17 residues. Germline V gene lookup returns CDR1 MGHRA and CDR2 YSYEKL. The CDR3 DNA reads as TGCGCCAGCAGCCAAGGAGACGGGACAGGGGTCTACAATGAGCAGTTCTTC. Translated: CASSQGDGTGVYNEQFF.

In its sample, this clone was seen many times. The chain couples TRBV29-1 to TRBJ2-7, with D perhaps matching TRBD1 (6 bases). CDR3 length: 12 residues. Germline-derived CDR1 and CDR2 are SQVTM and ANQGSEA. The CDR3 region is CSGGRFDSEQYF. The CDR3 nucleotides read TGCAGTGGGGGCAGGTTCGATTCCGAGCAGTACTTC.

Ten or more counts support this clone. Other DNA sequences within the sample encode an identical CDR3. This chain joins TRBV15 and TRBJ2-7, with D perhaps TRBD2 (6 bases). CDR1 is LNHNV, CDR2 YYDKDF, per germline (reference sequence). V lost 0 bases and J lost 0, with 12 bases in between. CDR3 size: 16 residues. The CDR3 DNA is TGTGCCACCAGCAGAGATGGCGGGACCCTCTCCTACGAGCAGTACTTC. It yields the protein CATSRDGGTLSYEQYF.

The sample holds many counts of this clone. DNA of the CDR3: TGTGCCAGCAGCGACGGTCAGCGGGAGATTCAGGACACGCAGTATTTT. Its protein product is CASSDGQREIQDTQYF. The chain employs TRBV9 and TRBJ2-3; TRBD2 aligns across 8 bases. This CDR3 region has 16 residues. V lost 3 bases and J lost 9; bases outside the gene matches: 15. Germline-derived CDR1 and CDR2 are SGDLS and YYNGEE.

This clone was seen repeatedly, ten times or more. The chain joins TRBV29-1 to TRBJ1-4, with D uncertain. Germline loops: CDR1 SQVTM, CDR2 ANQGSEA. The CDR3 spans 15 residues. V lost 6 bases and J 0 bases, leaving 14 bases between the germline ends. CDR3 sequence reads: CSVTTGFTTNEKLFF. As DNA, the CDR3 is TGCAGCGTCACCACCGGGTTTACAACTAATGAAAAACTGTTTTTT.

The chain combines TRBV24-1 with TRBJ2-7; D call uncertain. Looked up from germline, CDR1 is KGHDR and CDR2 is SFDVKD. The CDR3 has 12 amino acids. The V end lost 8 bases, the J end lost 5 bases, and 12 bases lay between the germline ends. The CDR3 sequence: CATIYLRDEQYF. CDR3 in DNA: TGTGCCACCATTTATTTACGGGACGAGCAGTACTTC.

The chain links TRBV4-2 to TRBJ1-6, with TRBD1 identical over 8 bases. Germline V CDR1 and CDR2: LGHNA, YNFKEQ. This CDR3 contains 16 residues. The trim removed 0 bases at V and 7 bases at J, leaving 5 bases unmatched. The CDR3 DNA reads as TGTGCCAGCAGCCAAGACGTCCCAGGGGGCAATTCACCCCTCCACTTT. Translated: CASSQDVPGGNSPLHF.

This chain links TRBV20-1 with TRBJ1-5; 8 bases line up with TRBD1. The CDR3 sequence is 15 residues long. J gave up 2 bases and V 5 bases, and 8 bases lay outside the gene matches. In germline, CDR1 is DFQATT, CDR2 SNEGSKA (reference sequence). The CDR3, as DNA: TGCAGTGCTGGGAGGGTGACAGGGGGCAATCAGCCCCAGCATTTT. Translating gives CSAGRVTGGNQPQHF.

There are a few counts of this clone. CDR3 amino acids: CASSLALSPSTDTQYF. The CDR3 region has the DNA TGTGCCAGCAGCTTGGCCCTTTCCCCAAGCACAGATACGCAGTATTTT. V and J are TRBV5-6 and TRBJ2-3; D remains unclear. In germline, CDR1 is SGHDT, CDR2 YYEEEE. The ends were cut back, 0 bases at V and 0 bases at J, with 11 bases in the middle. The CDR3 sequence is 16 residues long.

This clone was found many times. This may be a read error: a much more frequent sequence differs by one nucleotide. The chain couples TRBV5-4 to TRBJ2-7; 11 bases align to TRBD2. Germline lookup yields CDR1 SGHNT and CDR2 YYREEE (reference sequence). This CDR3 region has 15 residues. Here the CDR3 reads CASSLAGGVSHEQYF. The CDR3 bases are TGTGCCAGCAGCCTAGCGGGAGGAGTCTCCCACGAGCAGTACTTC.